The 10 T cell receptor beta chains presented below share a single source sample, sequenced in a study of blood T cells in healthy people across ages. Alongside a J-beta primer mix, a sample-barcoded 5' primer served in a second PCR lasting roughly 6 to 11 cycles. TCRdb fed the 5' RACE reads into MiXCR, producing one record per CDR3 protein. This table holds 600,000 to 900,000 distinct CDR3 sequences, about 26% found once. These data were likewise used in another study, on T cells of mothers and their children.

Sequencing input: blood. The origin of the receptors is a boy aged 5-17 years in good health.

The table lists this clonotype with a few counts. The CDR3: CSVGLLTDTQYF. The DNA for the CDR3 is TGCAGCGTTGGGCTACTCACAGATACGCAGTATTTT. This chain connects TRBV29-1 to TRBJ2-3; D gene uncertain. CDR3 length: 12 residues. In germline, CDR1 is SQVTM, CDR2 ANQGSEA. Trimming pared 4 bases from V and 2 bases from J, leaving 7 bases between.

The chain combines TRBV6-6 with TRBJ2-7; the D gene is possibly TRBD1 (6 bases). V was pared by 4 bases and J by 0 bases, with 13 bases between. CDR1 and CDR2 (germline): MNHNY, SVGAGI (reference sequence). The CDR3 has 15 residues. CDR3 nucleotide sequence: TGTGCCAGCAGTTTACAGGGTCACCACTCCTACGAGCAGTACTTC. It specifies CASSLQGHHSYEQYF.

There are a few counts of this clonotype. V is TRBV15 and J is TRBJ2-5, with D unresolved. The DNA end lines up better with TRBJ2-1; the J call may be wrong. The CDR3 totals 13 residues. Germline V gene lookup returns CDR1 LNHNV and CDR2 YYDKDF (reference sequence). CDR3 coding DNA: TGTGCCACCAGCAGACGGACGGACAATGAGCAGTTCTTC. Residues: CATSRRTDNEQFF.

The table lists this clonotype with a few counts. The chain recombines TRBV14 with TRBJ2-7; D ambiguous. Germline assignment: CDR1 SGHDN and CDR2 FVKESK. V lost 3 bases and J 1 base, leaving 19 bases between the germline ends. The CDR3 sequence is 17 residues long. Here the CDR3 reads CASSHPVAEVGSYEQYF. CDR3 DNA sequence: TGTGCCAGCAGCCATCCGGTAGCCGAAGTGGGGTCCTACGAGCAGTACTTC.

V and J are TRBV12-3 or TRBV12-4 and TRBJ2-1, with 8 bases aligning to TRBD2. Germline trimming cut 4 bases from V and 7 bases from J; bases unmatched to any gene: 12. The CDR3 has 16 amino acids. The CDR3 sequence: CASSSGIAGMGNEQFF. The CDR3, as DNA: TGTGCCAGCAGTTCCGGAATAGCGGGGATGGGAAATGAGCAGTTCTTC.

The chain joins TRBV7-2 to TRBJ2-2; no clear D gene. Germline assignment: CDR1 SGHTA and CDR2 FQGNSA. The CDR3 loop spans 13 amino acids. The V gene lost 2 bases and the J gene lost 7 bases, with 8 bases spanning the gap. CDR3 nucleotide sequence: TGTGCCAGCAGCTTAATTTGGAACGGGGAGCTGTTTTTT. Amino acids: CASSLIWNGELFF.

In this sample, this clonotype turned up many times. The rearrangement uses TRBV5-1 and TRBJ1-2; TRBD1 is a possible D gene (5 bases). V was cut by 0 bases and J by 0 bases, with 9 bases left in between. This CDR3 has 15 residues. CDR1 is SGHRS, CDR2 YFSETQ, per germline. Here the CDR3 DNA reads TGCGCCAGCAGCTTGGGGGACGGCCCTAACTATGGCTACACCTTC. Its protein is CASSLGDGPNYGYTF. The variable domain in full, completed from reference TRBV5-1 and TRBJ1-2, reads KAGVTQTPRYLIKTRGQQVTLSCSPISGHRSVSWYQQTPGQGLQFLFEYFSETQRNKGNFPGRFSGRQFSNSRSEMNVSTLELGDSALYLCASSLGDGPNYGYTFGSGTRLTVV.

The chain employs TRBV11-1 and TRBJ2-6, with a possible D match to TRBD2 (7 bases). V was pared by 1 base and J by 0 bases, with 22 bases between. The CDR3 consists of 21 residues. Germline CDR1 SGHAT, CDR2 FQDESV (reference sequence). CDR3 sequence reads: CASSLVGRGTPFRSGANVLTF. CDR3 nucleotide sequence: TGTGCCAGCAGCTTAGTTGGGCGGGGGACACCCTTTCGCTCTGGGGCCAACGTCCTGACTTTC.

This rearrangement joins TRBV5-1 to TRBJ1-6, with a weak D call TRBD1 (6 bases). Germline V gene data show CDR1 as SGHRS and CDR2 as YFSETQ. The CDR3 length is 15 residues. Between the trimmed V and J ends, which lost 2 bases and 7 bases, there was a span of 13 bases. CDR3 nucleotide sequence: TGCGCCAGCAGCTTAATTTCGGACAGCAATTCACCCCTCCACTTT. Translation: CASSLISDSNSPLHF.

This chain links TRBV9 with TRBJ2-3, with D tentatively TRBD2 (6 bases). Trimming took off 8 bases at V and 2 bases at J, with 18 bases between the two ends. Germline CDR1 is SGDLS and CDR2 is YYNGEE. This CDR3 is built from 15 residues. The CDR3 sequence: CASSLQAGNTDTQYF. The CDR3 DNA follows: TGTGCCAGTAGTCTTCAGGCGGGAAACACAGATACGCAGTATTTT.